This T cell receptor (beta chain) emerged from a study of blood T cell repertoires in COVID-19. Study in general: Samples taken during acute and convalescent COVID-19 were collected in the United States, Italy and Spain. Sources were T cells, B-cell-depleted T cells, or PBMCs; the material itself was cDNA or gDNA.

Seattle's cohort entered during active infection and was followed longitudinally. Per the study methods: Estimation of nucleated cell counts relied on the amplification of reference gene primers. Clones were read by immunoSEQ multiplex PCR, and TCRdb kept only the in-frame ones, dropping some. The DNA gave D and trimming, while V, J and clone size come from that table. Among roughly 250,000 clones listed, approximately 85% were seen once. The source material was peripheral blood. This TCR came from a human donor with COVID-19, enrolled during active disease. The donor label of this sample is uncertain.

CDR3 amino acids: CASSLERGQNTGELFF. Written as DNA, the CDR3 is TGTGCCAGCAGCTTGGAGCGGGGACAGAACACCGGGGAGCTGTTTTTT. This chain joins TRBV5-6 and TRBJ2-2; TRBD2 is a possible D gene (7 bases). The length of the CDR3 is 16 residues. The V gene lost 0 bases and the J gene lost 1 base, with 10 bases spanning the gap. Per germline, CDR1 SGHDT and CDR2 YYEEEE.